Only a few counts were recorded for the clone carrying this T cell receptor (beta chain). These data belong to a study of human T cells and chemical hapten exposure. At the level of the study: In the sensitization step, 2% DPC was placed on about 2 cm by about 2 cm of upper inner arm skin.

TCRdb recomputed calls from the RACE reads with MiXCR, one row per CDR3 protein. The repertoire includes 85,000 to 100,000 distinct CDR3 sequences, roughly 27% of them detected once, and about a tenth sits in the top ten. Time point: patch test 3, about 24 weeks after DPC sensitization. Specified treatment: therapeutic diphenylcyclopropenone sensitization with weekly scalp DPC. This clonotype was sampled from a man between 40 and 49 years old with alopecia areata. Some clones in this sample may be carry-over from other donors' samples. The sample was whole blood, taken in connection with sensitization to the hapten diphenylcyclopropenone (DPC).

The CDR3 sequence is CASRLGASYEQYF. The CDR3 DNA follows: TGTGCCAGCAGACTAGGGGCCAGCTACGAGCAGTACTTC. The chain is built from TRBV28 and TRBJ2-7, with D possibly being TRBD1 or TRBD2 (5 bases each). There are 13 residues in the CDR3. CDR1 MDHEN and CDR2 SYDVKM come from the germline V gene. Trimming shortened V by 6 bases and J by 3 bases, and 12 bases separated the two germline ends. The full variable domain, in which reference TRBV28 and TRBJ2-7 provide the parts outside the CDR3, is DVKVTQSSRYLVKRTGEKVFLECVQDMDHENMFWYRQDPGLGLRLIYFSYDVKMKEKGDIPEGYSVSREKKERFSLILESASTNQTSMYLCASRLGASYEQYFGPGTRLTVT.